Each of the 10 T cell receptor beta chains below was sequenced from the same sample in a study of blood T cell repertoires in COVID-19. The method was immunoSEQ multiplex PCR; TCRdb's version includes in-frame clones alone and lacks a portion of them. This sample has roughly 140,000 clones, with 75% to 90% found just once. The sequenced sample was peripheral blood. All receptors come from a woman aged 55-75 years with active or convalescent COVID-19.

This chain connects TRBV28 to TRBJ2-6; weak D call: TRBD1 (7 bases). Germline V gene sequence: CDR1 MDHEN, CDR2 SYDVKM. This CDR3 region has 18 residues. V gave up 1 base and J gave up 0 bases, with 13 bases separating them. This CDR3 is CASSLSAGGNSGANVLTF. Here the CDR3 DNA reads TGTGCCAGCAGTTTATCAGCAGGGGGGAACTCTGGGGCCAACGTCCTGACTTTC.

The sample holds one count of this clone. The rearrangement uses TRBV20-1 and TRBJ1-2, with D uncertain. Germline-derived CDR1 and CDR2 are DFQATT and SNEGSKA (reference sequence). This CDR3 comprises 8 residues. V lost 1 base and J lost 13, with 4 bases in between. The CDR3 spells CSARGSTF. The CDR3 DNA reads as TGCAGTGCTAGAGGGAGCACCTTC.

The V and J genes are TRBV2 and TRBJ1-1; D remains unclear. The V end lost 4 bases, the J end lost 3 bases, and 6 bases lay between the germline ends. Germline CDR1 is SNHLY and CDR2 is FYNNEI. This CDR3 has 12 amino acids. CDR3: CASSGQDTEAFF. DNA for the CDR3: TGTGCCAGCAGTGGCCAGGACACTGAAGCTTTCTTT.

This clone occurred a few times. V and J are TRBV7-9 and TRBJ2-7, with 11 bases lining up with TRBD1. The CDR3 loop spans 15 amino acids. Germline V gene data show CDR1 as SEHNR and CDR2 as FQNEAQ (reference sequence). With V trimmed by 5 bases and J by 6 bases, 9 bases remained unmatched. The CDR3 region is CASSHTGQGVSEQYF. The CDR3, as DNA: TGTGCCAGCAGCCATACGGGACAGGGGGTCTCCGAGCAGTACTTC.

The rearrangement joins TRBV3-1 (or the pseudogene TRBV3-2) to TRBJ1-5, with 8 bases identical to TRBD1. Trimming cost V 4 bases and J 0 bases; bases outside gene matches: 8. The germline V gene encodes CDR1 LGHDT and CDR2 YNNKEL (reference sequence). The CDR3 extends over 17 amino acids. CDR3 loop: CASSPTGEANSNQPQHF. CDR3 sequence (DNA): TGTGCCAGCAGCCCGACAGGGGAGGCTAATAGCAATCAGCCCCAGCATTTT.

This chain links TRBV28 with TRBJ2-5; the match to TRBD2 covers 12 bases. The germline V gene encodes CDR1 MDHEN and CDR2 SYDVKM. V lost 6 bases, J lost 1 base, and 6 bases stayed unmatched. CDR3 length: 16 amino acids. CDR3 region: CASSLPGLAGQETQYF. Written as DNA, the CDR3 is TGTGCCAGCAGCCTACCGGGACTAGCGGGCCAAGAGACCCAGTACTTC.

In this sample, this clone turned up a few times. The chain employs TRBV12-5 and TRBJ1-4, with D perhaps matching TRBD1 (5 bases). The CDR3 is 14 amino acids. V lost 4 bases, J lost 6 bases, and 12 bases lay in between. CDR1 is LGHNT and CDR2 is FRNRAP in the germline V gene. As DNA, the CDR3 is TGTGCTAGTGGTTCATGGGGGGATCATGAAAAACTGTTTTTT. Translating gives CASGSWGDHEKLFF.

This rearrangement joins TRBV25-1 to TRBJ1-2; 7 nucleotides line up with TRBD1. This CDR3 region has 15 residues. V gave up 1 base and J gave up 2 bases; unmatched junction bases: 4. Germline CDR1 reads MGHDK; CDR2 reads SYGVNS. CDR3: CASSELQGPNYGYTF. The CDR3 DNA reads as TGTGCCAGCAGTGAATTACAGGGGCCAAACTATGGCTACACCTTC.

CDR3 bases: TGTGCCAGCAGTGAAGACAGGGTTCGAGGTGGCTACACCTTC. Protein product: CASSEDRVRGGYTF. V is TRBV2 and J is TRBJ1-2, with D maybe TRBD1 (6 bases). Germline values: CDR1 SNHLY, CDR2 FYNNEI. Trimming removed 1 base from V and 7 bases from J, with 13 bases in between. The CDR3 sequence is 14 residues long.

The V gene is TRBV5-8, the J gene TRBJ1-6; D unclear. V lost 4 bases to trimming and J lost 0 bases, with 17 bases between them. Germline V lookup: CDR1 SGHTS, CDR2 YDEGEE. The CDR3 totals 18 residues. The DNA for the CDR3 is TGTGCCAGCAGCCGAAAGGAGGTCCCGAGCTCCTATAATTCACCCCTCCACTTT. Its protein product is CASSRKEVPSSYNSPLHF.